These T cell receptor beta chains were read from a single sample in a study of blood T cell repertoires in COVID-19. TCRdb's copy holds only in-frame clones and misses some; the assay was immunoSEQ multiplex PCR. The table lists about 360,000 clones, around four fifths of them singletons. Sequencing input: peripheral blood. The receptor set was obtained from a man in his thirties or forties with active or convalescent COVID-19. Both conserved end residues are part of each CDR3. A D gene is named only where the DNA matches it firmly. For some rows the clone size is stated as once, few or many, or as a class when expanded; others skip it.

j_call: TRBJ1-6
v_call: TRBV27
d_call: TRBD1
clone_size: .
cdr3_aa: CASSFRDRVSNSPLHF
cdr3_nt: TGTGCCAGCAGTTTCCGTGACAGGGTGTCAAATTCACCCCTCCACTTT

j_call: TRBJ2-3
v_call: TRBV18
d_call: TRBD1
clone_size: .
cdr3_aa: CASSPGQGYGTDTQYF
cdr3_nt: TGTGCCAGCTCACCAGGACAGGGTTATGGCACAGATACGCAGTATTTT

j_call: TRBJ1-1
v_call: TRBV30
d_call: .
clone_size: .
cdr3_aa: CAWKRGGLNTEAFF
cdr3_nt: TGTGCCTGGAAGAGGGGGGGATTGAACACTGAAGCTTTCTTT

j_call: TRBJ1-2
v_call: TRBV7-9
d_call: TRBD1
clone_size: .
cdr3_aa: CASSFGQGPYGYTF
cdr3_nt: TGTGCCAGCAGCTTTGGACAGGGGCCTTATGGCTACACCTTC

j_call: TRBJ2-2
v_call: TRBV27
d_call: .
clone_size: few
cdr3_aa: CASSRQWTGELFF
cdr3_nt: TGTGCCAGCAGCAGACAGTGGACCGGGGAGCTGTTTTTT

j_call: TRBJ1-2
v_call: TRBV19
d_call: .
clone_size: .
cdr3_aa: CASSLSWSYGYTF
cdr3_nt: TGTGCCAGTAGCCTATCGTGGAGCTATGGCTACACCTTC

j_call: TRBJ1-1
v_call: TRBV11-3
d_call: .
clone_size: .
cdr3_aa: CASSSGFTEAFF
cdr3_nt: TGTGCCAGCAGCTCAGGGTTCACTGAAGCTTTCTTT

j_call: TRBJ2-1
v_call: TRBV7-3
d_call: .
clone_size: .
cdr3_aa: CASSLIGGSPYNEQFF
cdr3_nt: TGTGCCAGCAGCTTAATTGGCGGGTCCCCCTACAATGAGCAGTTCTTC

j_call: TRBJ1-3
v_call: TRBV5-6
d_call: .
clone_size: .
cdr3_aa: CASSFRPSGNTIYF
cdr3_nt: TGTGCCAGCAGCTTCCGTCCTTCTGGAAACACCATATATTTT

j_call: TRBJ2-7
v_call: TRBV11-2
d_call: .
clone_size: .
cdr3_aa: CASMGGYEQYF
cdr3_nt: TGTGCCAGCATGGGGGGCTACGAGCAGTACTTC

j_call: TRBJ2-7
v_call: TRBV9
d_call: TRBD1
clone_size: .
cdr3_aa: CASSAQTGVDEQYF
cdr3_nt: TGTGCCAGCAGCGCCCAGACAGGGGTGGACGAGCAGTACTTC

j_call: TRBJ1-5
v_call: TRBV19
d_call: .
clone_size: .
cdr3_aa: CASSILVDQPQHF
cdr3_nt: TGTGCCAGTAGTATCCTAGTAGATCAGCCCCAGCATTTT

j_call: TRBJ1-4
v_call: TRBV12-3/TRBV12-4
d_call: .
clone_size: .
cdr3_aa: CASSPATNEKLFF
cdr3_nt: TGTGCCAGCAGTCCTGCAACTAATGAAAAACTGTTTTTT

j_call: TRBJ1-5
v_call: TRBV2
d_call: .
clone_size: .
cdr3_aa: CASSEGRSNQPQHF
cdr3_nt: TGTGCCAGCAGCGAGGGTAGGAGCAATCAGCCCCAGCATTTT

j_call: TRBJ2-2
v_call: TRBV6-5
d_call: .
clone_size: .
cdr3_aa: CATSGQSTGELFF
cdr3_nt: TGTGCCACATCGGGACAATCGACCGGGGAGCTGTTTTTT

j_call: TRBJ1-5
v_call: TRBV3-1/TRBV3-2
d_call: TRBD1
clone_size: .
cdr3_aa: CASSQRQGGNQPQHF
cdr3_nt: TGTGCCAGCAGCCAGCGGCAGGGGGGCAATCAGCCCCAGCATTTT

j_call: TRBJ2-1
v_call: TRBV3-1/TRBV3-2
d_call: .
clone_size: .
cdr3_aa: CASSPLQTGPSSYNEQFF
cdr3_nt: TGTGCCAGCAGCCCTCTTCAGACAGGACCAAGCTCCTACAATGAGCAGTTCTTC

j_call: TRBJ2-3
v_call: TRBV5-1
d_call: TRBD1
clone_size: .
cdr3_aa: CASSIQDRGSDTQYF
cdr3_nt: TGCGCCAGCAGCATCCAGGACAGGGGTTCAGATACGCAGTATTTT

j_call: TRBJ1-4
v_call: TRBV6-2/TRBV6-3
d_call: .
clone_size: .
cdr3_aa: CASSLVGSEKLFF
cdr3_nt: TGTGCCAGCAGTTTGGTGGGGAGTGAAAAACTGTTTTTT

j_call: TRBJ1-2
v_call: TRBV7-3
d_call: .
clone_size: .
cdr3_aa: CASSLLAGLGYTF
cdr3_nt: TGTGCCAGCAGCTTATTGGCAGGTCTTGGCTACACCTTC

j_call: TRBJ2-7
v_call: TRBV10-2
d_call: .
clone_size: few
cdr3_aa: CASTPDSYEQYF
cdr3_nt: TGCGCCAGCACCCCCGACAGCTACGAGCAGTACTTC

j_call: TRBJ1-5
v_call: TRBV20-1
d_call: .
clone_size: .
cdr3_aa: CSASGQSNQPQHF
cdr3_nt: TGCAGTGCTAGTGGACAGAGCAATCAGCCCCAGCATTTT

j_call: TRBJ2-7
v_call: TRBV27
d_call: TRBD2
clone_size: once
cdr3_aa: CASSSLGRGFYEQYF
cdr3_nt: TGTGCCAGCAGTTCCCTTGGGCGGGGGTTCTACGAGCAGTACTTC

j_call: TRBJ2-3
v_call: TRBV3-1/TRBV3-2
d_call: .
clone_size: .
cdr3_aa: CASSPQQSTDTQYF
cdr3_nt: TGTGCCAGCAGCCCACAGCAGAGCACAGATACGCAGTATTTT

j_call: TRBJ2-3
v_call: TRBV7-2
d_call: TRBD2
clone_size: .
cdr3_aa: CASSPGGGAGNTQYF
cdr3_nt: TGTGCCAGCAGCCCTGGCGGGGGGGCCGGGAATACGCAGTATTTT

j_call: TRBJ2-1
v_call: TRBV10-3
d_call: TRBD2
clone_size: .
cdr3_aa: CAINLGEVSGRNNEQFF
cdr3_nt: TGTGCCATCAATCTCGGGGAGGTTAGCGGGAGAAACAATGAGCAGTTCTTC

j_call: TRBJ1-6
v_call: TRBV30
d_call: TRBD1
clone_size: .
cdr3_aa: CAWTPGQVNSPLHF
cdr3_nt: TGTGCCTGGACCCCGGGACAGGTTAATTCACCCCTCCACTTT

j_call: TRBJ1-1
v_call: TRBV28
d_call: .
clone_size: .
cdr3_aa: CASTEGRTTLLNTEAFF
cdr3_nt: TGTGCCAGCACCGAAGGGCGGACAACTCTCCTGAACACTGAAGCTTTCTTT

j_call: TRBJ1-2
v_call: TRBV4-3
d_call: .
clone_size: .
cdr3_aa: CASSQDRGRGSNYGYTF
cdr3_nt: TGCGCCAGCAGCCAAGACCGGGGTCGGGGGTCGAACTATGGCTACACCTTC

j_call: TRBJ1-5
v_call: TRBV6-5
d_call: .
clone_size: .
cdr3_aa: CASSYDAPAVGIPQHF
cdr3_nt: TGTGCCAGCAGTTACGACGCCCCGGCGGTCGGTATACCCCAGCATTTT

j_call: TRBJ2-5
v_call: TRBV4-3
d_call: TRBD2
clone_size: once
cdr3_aa: CASSQGGGEQETQYF
cdr3_nt: TGCGCCAGCAGCCAAGGCGGGGGGGAGCAAGAGACCCAGTACTTC

j_call: TRBJ2-1
v_call: TRBV9
d_call: .
clone_size: .
cdr3_aa: CASSVGGDRWEQFF
cdr3_nt: TGTGCCAGCAGCGTAGGGGGGGATCGTTGGGAGCAGTTCTTC

j_call: TRBJ2-4
v_call: TRBV4-3
d_call: TRBD2
clone_size: .
cdr3_aa: CASSQEVASGGARGKNIQYF
cdr3_nt: TGCGCCAGCAGCCAAGAGGTAGCAAGCGGGGGGGCAAGAGGAAAAAACATTCAGTACTTC

j_call: TRBJ1-2
v_call: TRBV28
d_call: .
clone_size: few
cdr3_aa: CASRPSPRESGGYTF
cdr3_nt: TGTGCCAGCAGACCCTCCCCCCGGGAATCGGGTGGCTACACCTTC

j_call: TRBJ1-4
v_call: TRBV27
d_call: TRBD1
clone_size: .
cdr3_aa: CASTPLWGQGDEKLFF
cdr3_nt: TGTGCCAGCACCCCTCTGTGGGGACAGGGGGATGAAAAACTGTTTTTT

j_call: TRBJ2-7
v_call: TRBV6-5
d_call: TRBD1
clone_size: .
cdr3_aa: CASSTGGPEQYF
cdr3_nt: TGTGCCAGCAGCACAGGGGGACCCGAGCAGTACTTC

j_call: TRBJ2-1
v_call: TRBV28
d_call: TRBD1
clone_size: many
cdr3_aa: CASRPLGLRDRGNEQFF
cdr3_nt: TGTGCCAGCAGACCCTTAGGGCTCCGGGACAGGGGCAATGAGCAGTTCTTC

j_call: TRBJ1-1
v_call: TRBV3-1/TRBV3-2
d_call: .
clone_size: .
cdr3_aa: CASSQEDPLPNTEAFF
cdr3_nt: TGTGCCAGCAGCCAAGAAGATCCACTCCCTAACACTGAAGCTTTCTTT

j_call: TRBJ2-7
v_call: TRBV7-9
d_call: .
clone_size: .
cdr3_aa: CASSLVNSYEQYF
cdr3_nt: TGTGCCAGCAGCTTAGTCAACTCCTACGAGCAGTACTTC

j_call: TRBJ1-2
v_call: TRBV7-2
d_call: TRBD1
clone_size: .
cdr3_aa: CASSSGTGVGYTF
cdr3_nt: TGTGCCAGCAGCTCTGGGACAGGGGTTGGCTACACCTTC

j_call: TRBJ2-3
v_call: TRBV7-2
d_call: .
clone_size: .
cdr3_aa: CASSLPSTDTQYF
cdr3_nt: TGTGCCAGCAGCCTCCCTAGCACAGATACGCAGTATTTT

j_call: TRBJ1-4
v_call: TRBV11-2
d_call: TRBD1
clone_size: once
cdr3_aa: CASLGPEGASEKLFF
cdr3_nt: TGTGCCAGCTTGGGGCCGGAGGGGGCAAGTGAAAAACTGTTTTTT

j_call: TRBJ2-7
v_call: TRBV5-4
d_call: TRBD1
clone_size: .
cdr3_aa: CASSYGQGIVYEQYF
cdr3_nt: TGTGCCAGCAGCTACGGACAGGGCATTGTCTACGAGCAGTACTTC

j_call: TRBJ1-1
v_call: TRBV7-9
d_call: TRBD1
clone_size: .
cdr3_aa: CASSLVSGGTEAFF
cdr3_nt: TGTGCCAGCAGCTTAGTGTCAGGGGGGACTGAAGCTTTCTTT

j_call: TRBJ2-2
v_call: TRBV4-2
d_call: TRBD2
clone_size: few
cdr3_aa: CASSRFYLAGGLGGELFF
cdr3_nt: TGTGCCAGCAGCCGCTTTTACCTAGCGGGAGGGCTTGGCGGGGAGCTGTTTTTT

j_call: TRBJ2-1
v_call: TRBV6-5
d_call: .
clone_size: .
cdr3_aa: CASTRRGGAYNEQFF
cdr3_nt: TGTGCCAGCACCCGGAGGGGGGGAGCATACAATGAGCAGTTCTTC

j_call: TRBJ2-3
v_call: TRBV6-6
d_call: TRBD2
clone_size: .
cdr3_aa: CASSYSGGGNTDTQYF
cdr3_nt: TGTGCCAGCAGTTACTCGGGGGGGGGAAACACAGATACGCAGTATTTT

j_call: TRBJ1-6
v_call: TRBV7-9
d_call: .
clone_size: few
cdr3_aa: CASIKGGPTSPLHF
cdr3_nt: TGTGCCAGCATAAAGGGGGGGCCCACATCACCCCTCCACTTT